This paragraph covers one T cell receptor beta chain sequence. Its antigen remains unidentified. This entry comes from a study of T cell repertoires in cytomegalovirus infection. TCRdb itself ran the reads through MiXCR, one entry per CDR3 protein. The table records 700,000 to 900,000 distinct CDR3 sequences, roughly 29% of them present only once. The V and J ends lost 1 base and 6 bases respectively, with 15 bases between them. CDR1 is LNHNV and CDR2 is YYDKDF in the germline V gene (reference sequence). There are 15 residues in the CDR3. This clonotype was obtained from a human donor in good health (CMV status not recorded). Some clones in this sample may be carry-over from other donors' samples. The V call is TRBV15, the J call TRBJ1-1; D may be TRBD1 (6 bases). This specimen consisted of cultured CD8+ T cells from PBMCs, obtained from culture after CMV antigen stimulation. This CDR3 is CATSRVNTGTPEAFF. In DNA, the CDR3 is TGTGCCACCAGCAGAGTTAACACAGGGACCCCTGAAGCTTTCTTT. Using reference TRBV15 and TRBJ1-1 for the parts outside the CDR3, the full variable domain is DAMVIQNPRYQVTQFGKPVTLSCSQTLNHNVMYWYQQKSSQAPKLLFHYYDKDFNNEADTPDNFQSRRPNTSFCFLDIRSPGLGDTAMYLCATSRVNTGTPEAFFGQGTRLTVV.